The present TCR beta chain was sequenced within a study of blood T cell repertoires in COVID-19. Participants spanned ages 18 to 89 years and resided in about two dozen US areas. Germline V lookup: CDR1 SGHTA, CDR2 FQGNSA. The CDR3 consists of 13 residues. With V trimmed by 11 bases and J by 0 bases, 5 bases remained unmatched. Per the original methods: Cell counts per sample came from amplifying reference gene primers. The table came from immunoSEQ multiplex PCR; TCRdb's copy has only in-frame clones and leaves some out. V and J calls and clone size are those listed in that table; D and trimming were worked out from the DNA. The profile shows over 200,000 clones, about 86% of them singletons.

The origin of this receptor is a woman in her 50s in a cohort exposed to, infected with or recovered from COVID-19 (not recorded which). This chain links TRBV7-2 with TRBJ2-3, with 7 bases aligning to TRBD2. The sample was PBMCs or T cells enriched from blood (not recorded which). The CDR3 DNA reads TGTGCCGGGAGGGAGGGAAGCACAGATACGCAGTATTTT. Translating gives CAGREGSTDTQYF.